Below, one TCR beta chain is given with its context. This sample stems from a study of control samples from healthy donors and cancer patients. Sequencing used immunoSEQ multiplex PCR; TCRdb keeps in-frame clones, though not all of them. In the table there are about 86,000 clones, more than 85% of which are singletons. Germline V lookup: CDR1 MDHEN, CDR2 SYDVKM. The CDR3 loop spans 15 amino acids. Trimming took 3 bases from V and 2 from J, leaving 14 bases between them. The sample taken for sequencing was blood. This sequence originates from a young woman in good health. The chain couples TRBV28 to TRBJ2-7; the D gene could be TRBD1 or TRBD2 (6 bases each). The CDR3 bases are TGTGCCAGCAGTTTCGATGGGGGGCGACCCTACGAGCAGTACTTC. It translates to CASSFDGGRPYEQYF.